This entry concerns a single TCR beta chain. Its antigen is unidentified. Each CDR3 protein gets one entry after TCRdb re-called the RT-PCR reads with MiXCR. The sample includes around 790,000 distinct CDR3 sequences, 21% of them seen just once. The data originate from a study of response to subunit inactivated influenza vaccine. Study-wide points: That few new T cells are recruited by each seasonal influenza vaccination was the authors' suggestion.

V dropped 2 bases and J dropped 0 bases, with 20 bases sitting between them. From germline, CDR1 is SGHRS and CDR2 YFSETQ. The CDR3 has 18 residues. Sequenced here: PBMCs from blood, sampled around 5 days after vaccination. The sequence was collected from a man aged 50-60 years who received an inactivated influenza vaccine. V gene TRBV5-1 combines with J gene TRBJ1-1; D is ambiguous. The DNA for the CDR3 is TGCGCCAGCAGCTTCTCTACTGGGTCGAAGAGCATGAACACTGAAGCTTTCTTT. This sequence encodes CASSFSTGSKSMNTEAFF.